The sequence of this T cell receptor beta chain was determined in a study of cytomegalovirus exposure and HLA in healthy donors. Overall study results and limits: According to reports, the classifier identified cytomegalovirus status with high specificity and sensitivity. Cytomegalovirus-associated TCR beta chains were listed, numbering over 150.

Clones were sequenced by immunoSEQ multiplex PCR, and TCRdb holds only the in-frame ones, with some missing. Of over 120,000 clones listed, about 91% are singletons. Trimming took 0 bases from V and 4 from J, leaving 13 bases between them. Germline CDR1 is LGHNA and CDR2 is YNFKEQ. The CDR3 totals 16 residues. As for this clone: Its antigen remains unidentified.

This chain uses TRBV4-2 with TRBJ1-3; D is ambiguous. The receptor comes from a young woman in good health and CMV-seropositive. Material for sequencing was PBMCs. The CDR3 is CASSQEIRAGGNTIYF. The CDR3, as DNA: TGTGCCAGCAGCCAAGAGATACGGGCGGGCGGAAACACCATATATTTT.